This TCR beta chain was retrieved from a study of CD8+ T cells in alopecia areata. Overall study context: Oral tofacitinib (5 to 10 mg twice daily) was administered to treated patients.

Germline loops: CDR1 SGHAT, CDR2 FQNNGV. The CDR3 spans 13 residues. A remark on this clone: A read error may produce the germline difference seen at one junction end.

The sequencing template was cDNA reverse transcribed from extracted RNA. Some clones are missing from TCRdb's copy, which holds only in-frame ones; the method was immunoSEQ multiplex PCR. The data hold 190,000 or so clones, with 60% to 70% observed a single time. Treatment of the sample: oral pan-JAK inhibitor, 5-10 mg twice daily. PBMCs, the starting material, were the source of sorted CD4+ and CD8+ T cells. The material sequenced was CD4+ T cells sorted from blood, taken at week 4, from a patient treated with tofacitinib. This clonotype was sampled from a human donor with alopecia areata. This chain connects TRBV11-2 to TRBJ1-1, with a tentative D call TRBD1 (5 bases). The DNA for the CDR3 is TGTGCCAGCAGATTAGACAGGAACACTGAAGCTTTCTTT. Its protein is CASRLDRNTEAFF.